This TCR beta chain was retrieved from a study of blood T cell repertoires in COVID-19. At the level of the study: COVID-19 samples from acute and convalescent phases originated in the United States, Italy and Spain. From T cells, B-cell-depleted T cells, or PBMCs came the material, which was cDNA or gDNA.

In the authors' methods: Nucleated cell number was recorded as an estimate derived from reference gene primer amplification. Method: immunoSEQ multiplex PCR; TCRdb's copy keeps in-frame clones and lacks some. D and trimming were read from the DNA, whereas the V and J calls and clone size are those reported in that table. The sample holds some 240,000 clones, approximately 86% seen once. The sequence came from a man aged 60 to 75 who had recovered from COVID-19. Sequencing used peripheral blood.

CDR3 in amino acids: CASRERRMNTEAFF. The CDR3 region has the DNA TGCGCCAGCAGGGAGAGAAGGATGAACACTGAAGCTTTCTTT. The V and J genes are TRBV5-1 and TRBJ1-1; no reliable D call. The CDR3 sequence is 14 residues long. With 5 bases removed from V and 0 bases from J, the gap between germline ends came to 11 bases. Germline CDR1 and CDR2: SGHRS and YFSETQ.